This T cell receptor beta chain was retrieved from a study of T-cell reconstitution after alpha-beta-depleted transplantation in children. Comments on this clonotype: Antigen unknown.

Study-level points and caveats: High day-60 TCRbeta diversity in some patients came from surviving recipient T cells and thymic progenitors. Two months or so post-transplant, alpha-beta T cells reportedly derived from several hundred expanded graft clones.

Germline CDR1 and CDR2: SGHAT and FQNNGV. CDR3 length: 14 amino acids. Trimming at V came to 7 bases and at J to 7 bases, leaving 6 bases not matched to a gene. Library preparation (for TCRbeta) was performed with unique molecular identifiers. TCRdb fed the PCR reads into MiXCR, producing one record per CDR3 protein. The sample lists approximately 800,000 distinct CDR3 sequences, less than 20% occurring once. Sample: PBMCs, mostly from graft donor cells, taken 360 days after TCRalphabeta/CD19-depleted stem cell transplant. The source of this sequence is a male patient younger than 18 who had a stem cell transplant for acute lymphoblastic leukemia, so the T cells may come from the graft donor. The chain recombines TRBV11-2 with TRBJ2-1; 11 bases fit TRBD2. The CDR3 sequence is CASKLAGGLNEQFF. The DNA of the CDR3 is TGTGCCAGCAAGCTAGCGGGAGGTCTAAATGAGCAGTTCTTC.